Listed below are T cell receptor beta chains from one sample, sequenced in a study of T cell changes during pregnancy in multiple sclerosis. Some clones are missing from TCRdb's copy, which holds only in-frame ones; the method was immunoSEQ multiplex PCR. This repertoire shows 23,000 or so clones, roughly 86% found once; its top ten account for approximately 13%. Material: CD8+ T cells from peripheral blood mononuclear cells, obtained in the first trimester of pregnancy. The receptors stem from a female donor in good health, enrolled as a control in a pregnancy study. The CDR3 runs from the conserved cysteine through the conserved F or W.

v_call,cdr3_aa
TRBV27,CASSLSWQGGSPLHF
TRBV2,CASKKSGGTGELFF
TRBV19,CASRGDRGNTGELFF
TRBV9,CARTGGGADTQYF
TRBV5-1,CASSLEGGAYNEQFF
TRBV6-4,CASSDTGTGGSEQFF
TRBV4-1,CASSQVRGGELFF
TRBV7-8,CASSHLDSPGNTIYF
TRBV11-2,CASSHQGSSYEQYF
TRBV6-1,CASSEIGPSSYEQYF
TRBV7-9,CASSFGLAAHNEQFF
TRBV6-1,CASSPGHQGNQPQHF